This is a list of T cell receptor beta chains from one sample in a study of T cell changes during pregnancy in multiple sclerosis. The protocol was immunoSEQ multiplex PCR, while the TCRdb copy is restricted to in-frame clones and leaves out a portion. The sample holds 50,000 to 65,000 clones, roughly 90% seen once. The material sequenced was peripheral blood, taken after pregnancy. The receptors were gathered from a female donor with multiple sclerosis, enrolled in a pregnancy study. The CDR3 runs from the conserved cysteine through the conserved F or W. A D gene is named only where the DNA matches it firmly. Expanded clones get a size class; other rows say once, few or many, or leave the size out.

j_call: TRBJ1-2; cdr3_length: 14; d_call: TRBD1; v_call: TRBV5-6; clone_size: few; cdr3_aa: CASSLGDRVGGYTF; cdr3_nt: TGTGCCAGCAGCTTGGGGGACAGGGTTGGTGGCTACACCTTC
j_call: TRBJ1-1; cdr3_length: 13; d_call: .; v_call: TRBV5-1; clone_size: .; cdr3_aa: CASSWAQGAEAFF; cdr3_nt: TGCGCCAGCAGCTGGGCTCAGGGTGCTGAAGCTTTCTTT
j_call: TRBJ2-1; cdr3_length: 16; d_call: TRBD1; v_call: TRBV5-4; clone_size: .; cdr3_aa: CASSPFIAVRGNEQFF; cdr3_nt: TGTGCCAGCAGTCCCTTCATCGCGGTCAGGGGGAATGAGCAGTTCTTC
j_call: TRBJ1-2; cdr3_length: 13; d_call: .; v_call: TRBV18; clone_size: .; cdr3_aa: CASSQGRGYGYTF; cdr3_nt: TGTGCCAGCTCACAGGGAAGGGGCTATGGCTACACCTTC
j_call: TRBJ1-4; cdr3_length: 15; d_call: TRBD1; v_call: TRBV18; clone_size: .; cdr3_aa: CASSPPGTGAEKLFF; cdr3_nt: TGTGCCAGCTCACCTCCGGGGACAGGGGCTGAAAAACTGTTTTTT
j_call: TRBJ1-6; cdr3_length: 15; d_call: .; v_call: TRBV5-1; clone_size: .; cdr3_aa: CASSPSGVGNSPLHF; cdr3_nt: TGCGCCAGCAGCCCGTCGGGGGTCGGGAATTCACCCCTCCACTTT
j_call: TRBJ2-7; cdr3_length: 15; d_call: .; v_call: TRBV4-3; clone_size: .; cdr3_aa: CASSQGWRSSYEQYF; cdr3_nt: TGCGCCAGCAGCCAAGGTTGGAGGAGCTCCTACGAGCAGTACTTC
j_call: TRBJ1-1; cdr3_length: 15; d_call: TRBD1; v_call: TRBV28; clone_size: .; cdr3_aa: CASSQHGTVSTEAFF; cdr3_nt: TGTGCCAGCAGTCAACACGGGACAGTGAGCACTGAAGCTTTCTTT
j_call: TRBJ2-7; cdr3_length: 14; d_call: .; v_call: TRBV6-5; clone_size: .; cdr3_aa: CASSSRVTSYEQYF; cdr3_nt: TGTGCCAGCAGTTCCCGGGTCACCTCTTACGAGCAGTACTTC
j_call: TRBJ1-1; cdr3_length: 14; d_call: TRBD1; v_call: TRBV4-1; clone_size: .; cdr3_aa: CASSPDRGNTEAFF; cdr3_nt: TGCGCCAGCAGCCCTGACAGGGGGAACACTGAAGCTTTCTTT
j_call: TRBJ2-2; cdr3_length: 14; d_call: .; v_call: TRBV7-2; clone_size: once; cdr3_aa: CASSSSGGTGELFF; cdr3_nt: TGTGCCAGCAGCTCCTCTGGAGGCACCGGGGAGCTGTTTTTT
j_call: TRBJ1-1; cdr3_length: 13; d_call: TRBD1; v_call: TRBV7-9; clone_size: .; cdr3_aa: CASSYRGHTEAFF; cdr3_nt: TGTGCCAGCAGCTACAGGGGGCACACTGAAGCTTTCTTT
j_call: TRBJ2-3; cdr3_length: 13; d_call: TRBD1; v_call: TRBV5-1; clone_size: .; cdr3_aa: CASTHQGADTQYF; cdr3_nt: TGCGCCAGCACCCATCAGGGGGCAGATACGCAGTATTTT
j_call: TRBJ1-1; cdr3_length: 13; d_call: .; v_call: TRBV6-6; clone_size: .; cdr3_aa: CASNSYGLPEAFF; cdr3_nt: TGTGCCAGCAATTCTTACGGGTTACCTGAAGCTTTCTTT
j_call: TRBJ1-4; cdr3_length: 15; d_call: .; v_call: TRBV2; clone_size: .; cdr3_aa: CASSYPQFFNEKLFF; cdr3_nt: TGTGCCAGCAGTTACCCCCAGTTCTTTAATGAAAAACTGTTTTTT
j_call: TRBJ1-1; cdr3_length: 13; d_call: TRBD1; v_call: TRBV6-5; clone_size: once; cdr3_aa: CASRRQGFTEAFF; cdr3_nt: TGTGCCAGCAGAAGACAGGGTTTCACTGAAGCTTTCTTT
j_call: TRBJ1-2; cdr3_length: 15; d_call: .; v_call: TRBV9; clone_size: once; cdr3_aa: CASSVEAGGPDGYTF; cdr3_nt: TGTGCCAGCAGCGTAGAGGCAGGAGGGCCGGATGGCTACACCTTC
j_call: TRBJ1-1; cdr3_length: 13; d_call: .; v_call: TRBV27; clone_size: .; cdr3_aa: CASRMTGNTEAFF; cdr3_nt: TGTGCCAGCAGGATGACAGGGAACACTGAAGCTTTCTTT
j_call: TRBJ1-1; cdr3_length: 12; d_call: .; v_call: TRBV30; clone_size: .; cdr3_aa: CAWNRANTEAFF; cdr3_nt: TGTGCCTGGAACAGGGCGAACACTGAAGCTTTCTTT
j_call: TRBJ2-1; cdr3_length: 14; d_call: TRBD1; v_call: TRBV5-1; clone_size: .; cdr3_aa: CASRSGTGVNEQFF; cdr3_nt: TGCGCCAGCAGGTCCGGGACAGGGGTGAACGAGCAGTTCTTC
j_call: TRBJ1-5; cdr3_length: 14; d_call: .; v_call: TRBV29-1; clone_size: .; cdr3_aa: CSVESGIGNQPQHF; cdr3_nt: TGCAGCGTTGAATCAGGTATCGGCAATCAGCCCCAGCATTTT
j_call: TRBJ1-2; cdr3_length: 14; d_call: TRBD1; v_call: TRBV6-1; clone_size: .; cdr3_aa: CASRGTGSNQGYTF; cdr3_nt: TGTGCCAGCAGAGGGACAGGGTCGAACCAGGGCTACACCTTC
j_call: TRBJ2-5; cdr3_length: 13; d_call: TRBD1; v_call: TRBV19; clone_size: .; cdr3_aa: CASTKTGGETQYF; cdr3_nt: TGTGCCAGTACCAAGACAGGGGGAGAGACCCAGTACTTC
j_call: TRBJ1-4; cdr3_length: 14; d_call: .; v_call: TRBV5-1; clone_size: few; cdr3_aa: CASSLAGGGEKLFF; cdr3_nt: TGCGCCAGCAGCTTGGCCGGGGGGGGAGAAAAACTGTTTTTT
j_call: TRBJ1-2; cdr3_length: 13; d_call: .; v_call: TRBV2; clone_size: .; cdr3_aa: CASTEDKLYGYTF; cdr3_nt: TGTGCCAGCACTGAGGACAAGCTCTATGGCTACACCTTC
j_call: TRBJ1-5; cdr3_length: 13; d_call: .; v_call: TRBV5-1; clone_size: .; cdr3_aa: CASSLVSDQPQHF; cdr3_nt: TGCGCCAGCAGCTTGGTTTCGGATCAGCCCCAGCATTTT
j_call: TRBJ2-5; cdr3_length: 15; d_call: .; v_call: TRBV18; clone_size: .; cdr3_aa: CASSRPRQRLETQYF; cdr3_nt: TGTGCCAGCTCACGACCGCGGCAGAGGCTGGAGACCCAGTACTTC
j_call: TRBJ2-1; cdr3_length: 15; d_call: .; v_call: TRBV9; clone_size: .; cdr3_aa: CASRQGINSYNEQFF; cdr3_nt: TGTGCCAGCCGGCAGGGTATTAACTCCTACAATGAGCAGTTCTTC
j_call: TRBJ2-3; cdr3_length: 16; d_call: TRBD2; v_call: TRBV15; clone_size: .; cdr3_aa: CATSRGASGGENTQYF; cdr3_nt: TGTGCCACCAGCAGAGGTGCTAGCGGGGGGGAGAATACGCAGTATTTT
j_call: TRBJ1-1; cdr3_length: 15; d_call: .; v_call: TRBV6-6; clone_size: .; cdr3_aa: CASSWREVRNTEAFF; cdr3_nt: TGTGCCAGCAGTTGGAGGGAAGTTCGGAACACTGAAGCTTTCTTT
j_call: TRBJ1-4; cdr3_length: 15; d_call: TRBD1; v_call: TRBV18; clone_size: .; cdr3_aa: CASSLAGGLDEKLFF; cdr3_nt: TGTGCCAGCTCACTTGCAGGGGGCTTGGATGAAAAACTGTTTTTT
j_call: TRBJ1-1; cdr3_length: 17; d_call: .; v_call: TRBV19; clone_size: .; cdr3_aa: CASSISRDYLMNTEAFF; cdr3_nt: TGTGCCAGTAGTATCTCCAGGGACTATCTGATGAACACTGAAGCTTTCTTT
j_call: TRBJ2-7; cdr3_length: 14; d_call: .; v_call: TRBV7-8; clone_size: once; cdr3_aa: CASSLAGSSYEQYF; cdr3_nt: TGTGCCAGCAGCTTAGCCGGGAGCTCCTACGAGCAGTACTTC
j_call: TRBJ1-1; cdr3_length: 14; d_call: .; v_call: TRBV6-1; clone_size: .; cdr3_aa: CASSEFSPNTEAFF; cdr3_nt: TGTGCCAGCAGTGAATTTTCTCCGAACACTGAAGCTTTCTTT
j_call: TRBJ1-1; cdr3_length: 14; d_call: .; v_call: TRBV5-1; clone_size: .; cdr3_aa: CASSTTNRRAEAFF; cdr3_nt: TGCGCCAGCAGCACCACAAACAGGAGGGCCGAAGCTTTCTTT
j_call: TRBJ1-2; cdr3_length: 12; d_call: TRBD1; v_call: TRBV7-3; clone_size: .; cdr3_aa: CASSSDRVGYTF; cdr3_nt: TGTGCCAGCAGCTCCGACAGGGTTGGCTACACCTTC
j_call: TRBJ2-3; cdr3_length: 14; d_call: .; v_call: TRBV7-9; clone_size: .; cdr3_aa: CASSLLDFTDTQYF; cdr3_nt: TGTGCCAGCAGCTTACTAGACTTCACAGATACGCAGTATTTT
j_call: TRBJ2-1; cdr3_length: 13; d_call: TRBD1; v_call: TRBV6-5; clone_size: .; cdr3_aa: CASSYGQGLVPFF; cdr3_nt: TGTGCCAGCAGTTACGGACAGGGGCTGGTTCCGTTCTTC
j_call: TRBJ2-1; cdr3_length: 15; d_call: TRBD1; v_call: TRBV9; clone_size: .; cdr3_aa: CASSVGGTGVNEQFF; cdr3_nt: TGTGCCAGCAGCGTAGGAGGGACAGGGGTGAATGAGCAGTTCTTC
j_call: TRBJ1-2; cdr3_length: 15; d_call: TRBD1; v_call: TRBV6-6; clone_size: once; cdr3_aa: CASSYTDRGSDGYTF; cdr3_nt: TGTGCCAGCAGTTACACCGACAGGGGGTCAGATGGCTACACCTTC
j_call: TRBJ1-5; cdr3_length: 15; d_call: TRBD1; v_call: TRBV5-5; clone_size: .; cdr3_aa: CASSLIQGRNQPQHF; cdr3_nt: TGTGCCAGCAGTTTGATACAGGGGCGCAATCAGCCCCAGCATTTT
j_call: TRBJ2-2; cdr3_length: 14; d_call: TRBD2; v_call: TRBV5-6; clone_size: .; cdr3_aa: CASTGLASTGELFF; cdr3_nt: TGTGCCAGCACGGGACTAGCGAGCACCGGGGAGCTGTTTTTT
j_call: TRBJ2-7; cdr3_length: 14; d_call: TRBD2; v_call: TRBV6-5; clone_size: .; cdr3_aa: CASTVAGTAYEQYF; cdr3_nt: TGTGCCAGCACGGTAGCGGGGACCGCCTACGAGCAGTACTTC
j_call: TRBJ1-6; cdr3_length: 15; d_call: TRBD1; v_call: TRBV5-1; clone_size: .; cdr3_aa: CASRFADRVGSPLHF; cdr3_nt: TGCGCCAGCCGCTTCGCGGACAGGGTCGGATCACCCCTCCACTTT
j_call: TRBJ2-3; cdr3_length: 17; d_call: .; v_call: TRBV18; clone_size: .; cdr3_aa: CASSPDPRERGTDTQYF; cdr3_nt: TGTGCCAGCTCACCTGACCCCAGGGAAAGGGGCACAGATACGCAGTATTTT